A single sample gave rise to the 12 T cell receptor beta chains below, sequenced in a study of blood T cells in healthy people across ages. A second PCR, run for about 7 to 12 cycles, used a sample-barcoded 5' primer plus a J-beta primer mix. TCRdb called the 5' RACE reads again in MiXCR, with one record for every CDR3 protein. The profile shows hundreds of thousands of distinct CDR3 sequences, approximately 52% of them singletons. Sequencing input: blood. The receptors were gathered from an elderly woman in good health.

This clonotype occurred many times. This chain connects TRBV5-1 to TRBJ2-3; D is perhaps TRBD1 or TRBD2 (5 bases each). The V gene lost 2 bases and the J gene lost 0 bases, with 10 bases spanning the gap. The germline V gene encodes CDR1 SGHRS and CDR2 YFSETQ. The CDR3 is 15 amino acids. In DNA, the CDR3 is TGCGCCAGCAGCTTCGGGACGTCTAGCACAGATACGCAGTATTTT. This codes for CASSFGTSSTDTQYF.

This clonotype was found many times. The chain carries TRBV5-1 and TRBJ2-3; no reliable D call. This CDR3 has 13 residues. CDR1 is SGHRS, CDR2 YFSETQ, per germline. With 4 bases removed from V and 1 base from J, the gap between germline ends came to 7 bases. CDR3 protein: CASSRIGTDTQYF. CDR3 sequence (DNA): TGCGCCAGCAGCAGGATTGGCACAGATACGCAGTATTTT. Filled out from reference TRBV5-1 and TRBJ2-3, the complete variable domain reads KAGVTQTPRYLIKTRGQQVTLSCSPISGHRSVSWYQQTPGQGLQFLFEYFSETQRNKGNFPGRFSGRQFSNSRSEMNVSTLELGDSALYLCASSRIGTDTQYFGPGTRLTVL.

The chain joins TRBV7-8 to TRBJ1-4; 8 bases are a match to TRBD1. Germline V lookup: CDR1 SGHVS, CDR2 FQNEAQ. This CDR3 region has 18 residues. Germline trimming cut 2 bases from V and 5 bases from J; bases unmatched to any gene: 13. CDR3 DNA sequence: TGTGCCAGCAGCTTATCGGGGGAGGACAGGGCGGGGAATGAAAAACTGTTTTTT. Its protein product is CASSLSGEDRAGNEKLFF.

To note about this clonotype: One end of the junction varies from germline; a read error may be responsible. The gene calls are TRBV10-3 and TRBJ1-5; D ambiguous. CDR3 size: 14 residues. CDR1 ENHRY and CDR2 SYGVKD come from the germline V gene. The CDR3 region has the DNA TGTGTCATCAAAGAGGAGGGTAACAATCAGCCCCAGCATTTT. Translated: CVIKEEGNNQPQHF.

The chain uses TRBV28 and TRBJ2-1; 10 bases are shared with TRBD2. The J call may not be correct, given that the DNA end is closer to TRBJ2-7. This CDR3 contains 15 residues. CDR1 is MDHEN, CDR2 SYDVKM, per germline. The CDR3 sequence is CASSLTLAGVNEQYF. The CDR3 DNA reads TGTGCCAGCAGTTTAACTCTAGCGGGAGTCAATGAGCAGTACTTC.

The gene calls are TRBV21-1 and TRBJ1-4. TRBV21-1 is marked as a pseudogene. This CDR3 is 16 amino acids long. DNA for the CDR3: TGTGCCTGCAGCGCAGGGACTCCCCCAACTAATGAAAAACTGTTTTTT. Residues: CACSAGTPPTNEKLFF.

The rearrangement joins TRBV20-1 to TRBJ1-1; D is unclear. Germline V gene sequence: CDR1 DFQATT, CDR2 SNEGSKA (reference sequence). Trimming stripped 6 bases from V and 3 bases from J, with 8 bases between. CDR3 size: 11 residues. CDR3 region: CSAQTDTEAFF. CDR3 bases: TGCAGTGCACAGACGGACACTGAAGCTTTCTTT.

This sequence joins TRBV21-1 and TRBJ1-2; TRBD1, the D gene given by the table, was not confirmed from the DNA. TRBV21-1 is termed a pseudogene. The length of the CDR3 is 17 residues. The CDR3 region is CASSIHPRGGGHYGYTF. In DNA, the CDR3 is TGTGCCAGCAGCATCCATCCCCGGGGAGGGGGTCACTATGGCTACACCTTC.

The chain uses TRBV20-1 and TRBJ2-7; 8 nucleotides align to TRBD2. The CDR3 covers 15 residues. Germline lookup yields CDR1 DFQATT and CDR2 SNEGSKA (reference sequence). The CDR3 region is CSAGGILAGRYEQYF. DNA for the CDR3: TGCAGCGCGGGGGGTATCTTAGCGGGACGGTACGAGCAGTACTTC.

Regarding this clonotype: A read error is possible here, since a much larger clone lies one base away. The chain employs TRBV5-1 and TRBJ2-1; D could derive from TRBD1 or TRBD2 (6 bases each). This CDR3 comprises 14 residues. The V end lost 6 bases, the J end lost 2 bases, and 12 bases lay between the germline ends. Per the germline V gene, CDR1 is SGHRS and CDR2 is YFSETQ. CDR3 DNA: TGCGCCAGCATAACGGGGGCAGCCTACAATGAGCAGTTCTTC. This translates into CASITGAAYNEQFF. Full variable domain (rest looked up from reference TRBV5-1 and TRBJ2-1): KAGVTQTPRYLIKTRGQQVTLSCSPISGHRSVSWYQQTPGQGLQFLFEYFSETQRNKGNFPGRFSGRQFSNSRSEMNVSTLELGDSALYLCASITGAAYNEQFFGPGTRLTVL.

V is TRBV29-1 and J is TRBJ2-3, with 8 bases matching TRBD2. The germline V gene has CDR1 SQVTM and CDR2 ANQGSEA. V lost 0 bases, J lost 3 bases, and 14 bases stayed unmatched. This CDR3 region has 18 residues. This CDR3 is CSVEDPRRGGVRTDTQYF. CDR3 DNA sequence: TGCAGCGTTGAAGATCCTCGTCGGGGGGGGGTGAGGACAGATACGCAGTATTTT.

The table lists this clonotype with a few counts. The CDR3 protein is CASSLGDRGGANVLTF. The CDR3 DNA follows: TGCGCCAGCAGCTTGGGTGACAGGGGTGGGGCCAACGTCCTGACTTTC. The rearrangement joins TRBV5-1 to TRBJ2-6, with TRBD1 matching over 8 bases. V lost 0 bases to trimming and J lost 3 bases; unmatched junction nucleotides: 2. CDR3 length equals 16 residues. CDR1 SGHRS and CDR2 YFSETQ come from the germline V gene.